Included here is one T cell receptor (beta chain) sequence, with context. At the survey level, the v3.0 immunoSEQ assay was run. Produced via immunoSEQ multiplex PCR; TCRdb's table is partial and in-frame only. The repertoire holds about 20,000 clones, with 80% to 95% as singletons. The sample comes from a study of long-term antiretroviral therapy in people with HIV. V shed 0 bases and J 2 bases; nucleotides not matched to a gene: 16. This CDR3 region has 20 residues. Germline V CDR1 and CDR2: SGHAT, FQNNGV. The rearrangement uses TRBV11-2 and TRBJ2-3, with 8 positions matching TRBD2. This material consisted of unsorted PBMCs, taken 4.4 years after starting antiretroviral therapy. This clonotype was sampled from a woman aged 45 to 65 with HIV. CDR3: CASSLDPFPSGGSATDTQYF. The CDR3 DNA reads as TGTGCCAGCAGCTTAGACCCCTTTCCCAGCGGGGGTTCGGCCACAGATACGCAGTATTTT.